This paragraph covers one TCR beta chain sequence. Its specificity is unknown. The V end was cut by 0 bases, the J end by 1 base, with 21 bases between. Germline V gives CDR1 LGHNT, CDR2 FRNRAP. CDR3 length: 20 residues. CDR3 and TCR beta VDJ profiling relied on a genomic DNA template. TCRdb fed the reads into MiXCR, producing one record per CDR3 protein. The sample lists some 120,000 distinct CDR3 sequences; about half were seen once. This sample was taken from a study of CD8+CD57+ T cells in acquired aplastic anemia. Across the study: CD4+ reads averaged around 9.9 million in healthy donors. The study, taken as a whole, reports: The number of CD8+ CDR3 sequences shared by patients and controls was about 27.

This receptor was taken from a human donor in good health, serving as a control. V is TRBV12-5 and J is TRBJ1-4; possibly TRBD1 for D (6 bases). The sample consisted of sorted CD4+, CD8+, or CD8+CD57+ T cells (not recorded which) from PBMCs. The CDR3 nucleotides read TGTGCTAGTGGTTTGGTGATACCCGGGACACCAGGGAGAACTAATGAAAAACTGTTTTTT. It specifies CASGLVIPGTPGRTNEKLFF.